The rows below give T cell receptor beta chains drawn from one sample of a study of shared clonotypes between healthy human individuals. Measured with immunoSEQ multiplex PCR; TCRdb has only the in-frame clones, and not every one. This repertoire shows fewer than 1 million clones, approximately 96% found once; its top ten account for over 0.2%. Sequencing input: naive CD8+ T cells sorted from blood. The receptor source for this set is a man aged 25 to 45 in good health. The CDR3 runs from the conserved cysteine through the conserved F or W. The D gene is left open where the match is weak.

>TRBD1|TRBV2
CASRGQGFDTQYF
>.|TRBV7-9
CASRPRTVQPTLMNTEAFF
>TRBD2|TRBV5-1
CASSLAQGLADYEQYF
>.|TRBV29-1
CSVGTGEIGYTF
>.|TRBV19
CASRVLGGTEAFF
>TRBD2|TRBV28
CASRLLAGGVALTDTQYF
>.|TRBV11-2
CASSLEIRDEKLFF
>.|TRBV28
CASLTWTSTDTQYF
>.|TRBV19
CASSSSQPYPQPQHF
>.|TRBV27
CASTSPSSTDTQYF
>.|TRBV30
CAWSVRSDRSSYNEQFF
>.|TRBV28
CASSLITTMEQYF
>.|TRBV15
CATSRTAVDTQYF
>.|TRBV7-3
CASSSTPDPNNEQFF
>.|TRBV6-1
CASSLHGTQYF
>TRBD1|TRBV7-9
CASSLPGTGSYEQYF
>.|TRBV4-3
CASSQEPGTLTGELFF
>TRBD2|TRBV18
CASSPPTSGRPDTQYF
>.|TRBV5-5
CASRINLLAKNIQYF
>TRBD2|TRBV2
CASSPPRGRAWDNEQFF
>.|TRBV28
CASSLSAGLGYEQYF
>.|TRBV29-1
CSVVWRDLDGPYEQYF
>.|TRBV11-1
CASTTGASYEQYF
>TRBD2|TRBV28
CASSLRRRLADQETQYF
>TRBD2|TRBV2
CATGGSYNEQFF
>.|TRBV5-1
CASSLRGGDGYTF
>.|TRBV27
CASSLSSAGTQYF
>.|TRBV7-6
CASSGTSTDTQYF
>.|TRBV7-9
CASSLDDYNEQFF
>.|TRBV14
CASGVGETQYF
>.|TRBV9
CASSVVPADEQYF
>.|TRBV5-1
CASSWAAPSNQPQHF
>.|TRBV18
CASSRRGALNTEAFF
>TRBD2|TRBV27
CASKLAGGASYEQYF
>.|TRBV19
CASETSSRDTQYF